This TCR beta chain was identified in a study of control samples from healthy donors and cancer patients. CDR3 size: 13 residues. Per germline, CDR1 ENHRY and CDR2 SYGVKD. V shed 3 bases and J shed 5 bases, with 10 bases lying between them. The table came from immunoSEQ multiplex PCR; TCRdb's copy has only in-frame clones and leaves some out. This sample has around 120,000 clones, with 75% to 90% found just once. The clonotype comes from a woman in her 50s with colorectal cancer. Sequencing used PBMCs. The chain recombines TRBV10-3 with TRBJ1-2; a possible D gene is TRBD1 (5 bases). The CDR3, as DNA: TGTGCCATCAGTGATGTGGGGCTGTATGGCTACACCTTC. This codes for CAISDVGLYGYTF.